Shown below are 17 T cell receptor beta chains from a single sample sequenced in a study of a mutant IDH1 vaccine in newly diagnosed glioma. Time point of the sample: week 47, end of study. Every vaccination contained 300 ug of the mutant IDH1 20-mer peptide and was paired with topical imiquimod. The antigens of these receptors remain unknown. Sequencing used immunoSEQ multiplex PCR; TCRdb keeps in-frame clones, though not all of them. The sample includes 40,000 to 50,000 clones, approximately 82% of them seen just once. Sequenced material: PBMCs, taken from a glioma patient whose treatment included an IDH1 peptide vaccine. All receptors derive from a man younger than 35 with glioma. Some clones in this sample may be carry-over from other donors' samples.

The chain recombines TRBV29-1 with TRBJ2-2, with D unresolved. The CDR3 is 14 residues long. The V gene lost 7 bases and the J gene lost 6 bases, with 18 bases spanning the gap. Germline-derived CDR1 and CDR2 are SQVTM and ANQGSEA. This chain's CDR3 is CSALYPDRAGELFF. CDR3 in DNA: TGCAGCGCACTATATCCAGATAGAGCCGGGGAGCTGTTTTTT.

The V gene is TRBV28, the J gene TRBJ2-7; D gene uncertain. V was cut by 8 bases and J by 4 bases, with 12 bases left in between. The CDR3 has 12 amino acids. Germline V gene lookup returns CDR1 MDHEN and CDR2 SYDVKM. The DNA of the CDR3 is TGTGCCAGCCACGGTCTTGGGTACGAGCAGTACTTC. Residues: CASHGLGYEQYF.

The rearrangement joins TRBV10-3 to TRBJ2-3; no clear D gene. V was cut by 4 bases and J by 2 bases, with 10 bases left in between. The CDR3 contains 14 residues. CDR1 ENHRY and CDR2 SYGVKD come from the germline V gene. The CDR3 coding sequence is TGTGCCATCAGTGGCGTCGTTCACACAGATACGCAGTATTTT. This encodes CAISGVVHTDTQYF.

The J gene is TRBJ2-7, the V gene TRBV23-1; 11 bases line up with TRBD1. TRBV23-1 is identified as an open reading frame with a role that is uncertain. V trimming: 3 bases; J trimming: 5 bases; junction bases outside the gene matches: 12. The CDR3 is made up of 17 amino acids. The DNA of the CDR3 is TGCGCCAGCAGTCACCCCGGAGGGACAGGGGGGCGCCACGAGCAGTACTTC. Residues: CASSHPGGTGGRHEQYF.

The chain recombines TRBV5-1 with TRBJ2-7; 9 nucleotides line up with TRBD1. The length of the CDR3 is 15 residues. Germline V CDR1 and CDR2: SGHRS, YFSETQ. The J segment lost 6 bases and the V segment lost 3 bases, leaving 10 bases of the junction unmatched. As DNA, the CDR3 is TGCGCCAGCAGCTCCTATATCACAGGGGGCTCCGAGCAGTACTTC. It is translated as CASSSYITGGSEQYF.

This clone showed up just once. This chain joins TRBV6-1 and TRBJ2-5, with TRBD1 identical over 9 bases. Germline assignment: CDR1 MNHNS and CDR2 SASEGT. V was pared by 6 bases and J by 2 bases, with 7 bases of the junction left unmatched. The CDR3 extends over 15 amino acids. CDR3 coding DNA: TGTGCCAGCAGCCTGGGGACAGGGCCACAAGAGACCCAGTACTTC. Residues: CASSLGTGPQETQYF.

The chain links TRBV29-1 to TRBJ2-1; 7 positions match TRBD2. The germline CDR1 and CDR2 sequences are SQVTM and ANQGSEA. V shed 3 bases, J shed 5 bases, and the junction held 4 bases outside the gene matches. CDR3 length equals 13 residues. CDR3 bases: TGCAGCGTTGACGGTAGCGGGCACAATGAGCAGTTCTTC. Amino acid sequence: CSVDGSGHNEQFF.

V gene TRBV7-2 combines with J gene TRBJ2-7; D uncertain. The CDR3 runs 15 residues. Germline V gene lookup returns CDR1 SGHTA and CDR2 FQGNSA. With 1 base removed from V and 0 bases from J, the gap between germline ends came to 10 bases. CDR3 DNA sequence: TGTGCCAGCAGCTTAGACAAAAGGGTCTCCTACGAGCAGTACTTC. Its translation: CASSLDKRVSYEQYF.

The chain joins TRBV7-2 to TRBJ2-6; unclear D gene. This CDR3 is 14 amino acids long. Trimming pared 1 base from V and 4 bases from J, leaving 5 bases between. Germline CDR1 is SGHTA and CDR2 is FQGNSA. CDR3: CASSLVPGANVLTF. The DNA for the CDR3 is TGTGCCAGCAGCTTAGTTCCAGGGGCCAACGTCCTGACTTTC.

The V and J genes are TRBV30 and TRBJ1-1, with D unclear. V lost 6 bases and J 6 bases, leaving 8 bases between the germline ends. The CDR3 is made up of 10 amino acids. Germline V gene lookup returns CDR1 GTSNPN and CDR2 SVGIG (reference sequence). CDR3 sequence reads: CACLRAEAFF. The CDR3, as DNA: TGTGCCTGCTTACGGGCTGAAGCTTTCTTT.

In its sample, this clone was seen a few times. The V and J genes are TRBV2 and TRBJ1-5; D gene unclear. V lost 1 base, J lost 0 bases, and 4 bases lay in between. The CDR3 covers 14 residues. The germline CDR1 and CDR2 sequences are SNHLY and FYNNEI. Written as DNA, the CDR3 is TGTGCCAGCAGTGAAGATGGTAGCAATCAGCCCCAGCATTTT. It encodes CASSEDGSNQPQHF.

The chain joins TRBV6-5 to TRBJ1-2; 7 bases fit TRBD1. CDR1 is MNHEY and CDR2 is SVGAGI in the germline V gene. The CDR3 contains 13 residues. The trim removed 6 bases at V and 4 bases at J, leaving 5 bases unmatched. Here the CDR3 DNA reads TGTGCCAGCAGAATCAGGGGGGCCTATGGCTACACCTTC. The encoded protein is CASRIRGAYGYTF.

This CDR3 reads CSVGGTDTNQPQHF. The DNA of the CDR3 is TGCAGCGTTGGGGGGACAGACACCAATCAGCCCCAGCATTTT. The chain couples TRBV29-1 to TRBJ1-5, with 7 bases that match TRBD1. V shed 4 bases, J shed 3 bases, and the junction held 6 bases outside the gene matches. The CDR3 contains 14 residues. Germline V gene sequence: CDR1 SQVTM, CDR2 ANQGSEA.

This clone was counted only a few times. This sequence joins TRBV11-2 and TRBJ1-1; TRBD1 matches at 11 bases. The V gene's germline CDR1 is SGHAT and CDR2 FQNNGV. This CDR3 has 14 residues. V gave up 6 bases and J gave up 5 bases; unmatched junction bases: 5. The CDR3 protein is CASRGTGGQTEAFF. CDR3 nucleotide sequence: TGTGCCAGCAGAGGGACAGGGGGTCAGACTGAAGCTTTCTTT.

J is TRBJ1-5 and V is TRBV11-2; 8 nucleotides align to TRBD1. V was pared by 5 bases and J by 5 bases, with 5 bases of the junction left unmatched. This CDR3 spans 14 amino acids. Germline V gene data show CDR1 as SGHAT and CDR2 as FQNNGV. The CDR3, as DNA: TGTGCCAGCAGCCAAACAGGGGGGGATCAGCCCCAGCATTTT. This translates into CASSQTGGDQPQHF.

The V gene is TRBV18, the J gene TRBJ1-5; TRBD1 matches at 8 bases. V shed 1 base, J shed 3 bases, and the junction held 5 bases outside the gene matches. Germline V gene data show CDR1 as KGHSH and CDR2 as LQKENI. The CDR3 totals 16 residues. The CDR3: CASSPLGTGNNQPQHF. The CDR3 DNA reads TGTGCCAGCTCACCACTGGGGACAGGAAACAATCAGCCCCAGCATTTT.

The V gene is TRBV28, the J gene TRBJ1-5, with 9 bases lining up with TRBD1. There are 15 residues in the CDR3. The J segment lost 2 bases and the V segment lost 3 bases, leaving 2 bases of the junction unmatched. Germline V lookup: CDR1 MDHEN, CDR2 SYDVKM. The CDR3, as DNA: TGTGCCAGCAGTTTGGGACAGGGACGCAATCAGCCCCAGCATTTT. Residues: CASSLGQGRNQPQHF. Based on the CDR3 plus reference TRBV28 and TRBJ1-5, the full variable domain is DVKVTQSSRYLVKRTGEKVFLECVQDMDHENMFWYRQDPGLGLRLIYFSYDVKMKEKGDIPEGYSVSREKKERFSLILESASTNQTSMYLCASSLGQGRNQPQHFGDGTRLSIL.